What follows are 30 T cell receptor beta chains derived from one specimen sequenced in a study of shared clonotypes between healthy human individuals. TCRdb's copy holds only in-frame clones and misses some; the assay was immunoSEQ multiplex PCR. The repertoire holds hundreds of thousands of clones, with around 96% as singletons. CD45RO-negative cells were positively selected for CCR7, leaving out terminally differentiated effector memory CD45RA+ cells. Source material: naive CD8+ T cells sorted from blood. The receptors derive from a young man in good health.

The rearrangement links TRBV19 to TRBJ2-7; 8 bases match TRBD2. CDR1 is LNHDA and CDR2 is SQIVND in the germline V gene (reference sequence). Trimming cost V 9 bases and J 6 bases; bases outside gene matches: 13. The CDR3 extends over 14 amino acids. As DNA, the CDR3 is TGTGCCAGCAAAACTCGGGGTAGCGGGACCGAGCAGTACTTC. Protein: CASKTRGSGTEQYF. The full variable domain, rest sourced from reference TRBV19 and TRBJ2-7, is DGGITQSPKYLFRKEGQNVTLSCEQNLNHDAMYWYRQDPGQGLRLIYYSQIVNDFQKGDIAEGYSVSREKKESFPLTVTSAQKNPTAFYLCASKTRGSGTEQYFGPGTRLTVT.

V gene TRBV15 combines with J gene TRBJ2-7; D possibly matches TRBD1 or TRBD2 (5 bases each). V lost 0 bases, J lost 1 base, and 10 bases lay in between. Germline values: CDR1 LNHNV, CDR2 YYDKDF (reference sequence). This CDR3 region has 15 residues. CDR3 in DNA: TGTGCCACCAGCAGAGACCCGGGACCGTCCTACGAGCAGTACTTC. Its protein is CATSRDPGPSYEQYF.

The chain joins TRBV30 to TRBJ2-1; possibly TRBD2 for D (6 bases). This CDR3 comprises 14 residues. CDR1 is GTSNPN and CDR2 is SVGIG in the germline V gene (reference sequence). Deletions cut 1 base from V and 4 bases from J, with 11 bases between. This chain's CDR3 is CAWSDGTGYNEQFF. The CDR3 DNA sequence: TGTGCCTGGAGTGACGGGACTGGTTACAATGAGCAGTTCTTC.

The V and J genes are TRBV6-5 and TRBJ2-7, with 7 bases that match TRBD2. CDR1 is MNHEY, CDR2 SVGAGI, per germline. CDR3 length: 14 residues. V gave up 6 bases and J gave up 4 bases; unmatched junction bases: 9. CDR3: CASSPGLLYYEQYF. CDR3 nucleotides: TGTGCCAGCAGCCCGGGACTACTCTATTACGAGCAGTACTTC.

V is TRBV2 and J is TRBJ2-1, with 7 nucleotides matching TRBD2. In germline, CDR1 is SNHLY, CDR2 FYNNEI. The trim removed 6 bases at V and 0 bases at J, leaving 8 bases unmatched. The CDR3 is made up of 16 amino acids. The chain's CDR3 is CASRALAGSSYNEQFF. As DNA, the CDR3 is TGTGCCAGCAGAGCATTAGCGGGCAGCTCCTACAATGAGCAGTTCTTC.

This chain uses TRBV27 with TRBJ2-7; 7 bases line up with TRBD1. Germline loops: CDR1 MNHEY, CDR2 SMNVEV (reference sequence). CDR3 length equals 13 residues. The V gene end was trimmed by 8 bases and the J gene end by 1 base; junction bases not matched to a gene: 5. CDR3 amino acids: CASHEQGSYEQYF. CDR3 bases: TGTGCCAGCCATGAACAGGGGTCCTACGAGCAGTACTTC.

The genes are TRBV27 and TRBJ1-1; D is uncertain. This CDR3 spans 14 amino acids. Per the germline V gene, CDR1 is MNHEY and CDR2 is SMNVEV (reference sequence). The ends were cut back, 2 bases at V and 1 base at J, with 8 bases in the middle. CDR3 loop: CASSLRVGNTEAFF. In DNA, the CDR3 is TGTGCCAGCAGTTTAAGGGTAGGGAACACTGAAGCTTTCTTT.

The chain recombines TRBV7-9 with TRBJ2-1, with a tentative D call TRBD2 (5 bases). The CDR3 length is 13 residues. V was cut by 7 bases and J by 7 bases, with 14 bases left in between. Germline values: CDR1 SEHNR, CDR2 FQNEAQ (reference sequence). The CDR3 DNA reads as TGTGCCAGCACGGACTCGAGGTTGAATGAGCAGTTCTTC. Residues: CASTDSRLNEQFF.

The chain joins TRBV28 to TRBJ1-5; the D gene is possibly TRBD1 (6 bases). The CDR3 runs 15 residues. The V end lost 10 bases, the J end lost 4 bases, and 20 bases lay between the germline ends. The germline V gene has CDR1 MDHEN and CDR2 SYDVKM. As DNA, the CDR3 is TGTGCCACCCTTTCGGTCACAGGGTTTAATCAGCCCCAGCATTTT. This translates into CATLSVTGFNQPQHF.

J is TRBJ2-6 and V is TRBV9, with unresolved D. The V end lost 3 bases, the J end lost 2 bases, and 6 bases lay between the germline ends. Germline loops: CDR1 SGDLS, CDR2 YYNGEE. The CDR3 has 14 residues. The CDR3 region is CASSAPPGANVLTF. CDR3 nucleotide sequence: TGTGCCAGCAGCGCCCCTCCTGGGGCCAACGTCCTGACTTTC.

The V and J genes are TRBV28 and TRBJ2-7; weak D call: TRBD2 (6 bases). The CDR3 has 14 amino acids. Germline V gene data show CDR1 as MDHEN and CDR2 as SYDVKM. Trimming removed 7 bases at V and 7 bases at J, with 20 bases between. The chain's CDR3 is CASNLGDPGREQYF. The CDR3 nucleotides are TGTGCCAGCAACCTGGGGGACCCTGGGAGGGAGCAGTACTTC.

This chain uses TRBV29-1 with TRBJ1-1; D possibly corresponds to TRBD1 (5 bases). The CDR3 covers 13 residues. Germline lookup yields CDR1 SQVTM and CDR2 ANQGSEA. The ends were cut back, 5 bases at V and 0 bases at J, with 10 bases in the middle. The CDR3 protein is CSVMGGMNTEAFF. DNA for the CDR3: TGCAGCGTTATGGGGGGAATGAACACTGAAGCTTTCTTT.

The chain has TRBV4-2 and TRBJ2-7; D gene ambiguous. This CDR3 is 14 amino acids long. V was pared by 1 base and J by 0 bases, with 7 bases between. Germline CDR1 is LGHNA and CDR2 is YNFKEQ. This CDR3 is CASSQVASSYEQYF. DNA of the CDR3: TGTGCCAGCAGCCAAGTTGCGAGCTCCTACGAGCAGTACTTC.

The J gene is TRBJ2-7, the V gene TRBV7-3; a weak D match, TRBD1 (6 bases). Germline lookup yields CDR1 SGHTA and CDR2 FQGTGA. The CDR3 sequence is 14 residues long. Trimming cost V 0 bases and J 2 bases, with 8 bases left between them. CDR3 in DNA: TGTGCCAGCAGCTTAACCCCAGGGGCCTACGAGCAGTACTTC. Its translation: CASSLTPGAYEQYF.

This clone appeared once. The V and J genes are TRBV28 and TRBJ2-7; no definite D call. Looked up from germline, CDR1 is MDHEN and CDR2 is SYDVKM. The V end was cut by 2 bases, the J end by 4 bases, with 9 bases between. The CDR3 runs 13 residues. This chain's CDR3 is CASSLTLQYEQYF. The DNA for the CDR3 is TGTGCCAGCAGTTTAACTCTCCAGTACGAGCAGTACTTC.

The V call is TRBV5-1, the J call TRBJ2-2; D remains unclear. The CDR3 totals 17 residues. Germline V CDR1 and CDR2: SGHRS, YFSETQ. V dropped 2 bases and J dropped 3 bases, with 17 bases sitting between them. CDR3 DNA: TGCGCCAGCAGCTTTGACGACTCTACCCCAGACACCGGGGAGCTGTTTTTT. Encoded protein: CASSFDDSTPDTGELFF. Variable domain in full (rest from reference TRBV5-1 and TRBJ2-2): KAGVTQTPRYLIKTRGQQVTLSCSPISGHRSVSWYQQTPGQGLQFLFEYFSETQRNKGNFPGRFSGRQFSNSRSEMNVSTLELGDSALYLCASSFDDSTPDTGELFFGEGSRLTVL.

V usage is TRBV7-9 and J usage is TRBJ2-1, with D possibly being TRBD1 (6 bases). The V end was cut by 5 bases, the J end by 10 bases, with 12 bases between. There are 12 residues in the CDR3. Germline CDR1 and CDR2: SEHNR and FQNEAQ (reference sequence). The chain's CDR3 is CASSGRGGEQFF. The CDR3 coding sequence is TGTGCCAGCAGCGGCAGGGGTGGAGAGCAGTTCTTC.

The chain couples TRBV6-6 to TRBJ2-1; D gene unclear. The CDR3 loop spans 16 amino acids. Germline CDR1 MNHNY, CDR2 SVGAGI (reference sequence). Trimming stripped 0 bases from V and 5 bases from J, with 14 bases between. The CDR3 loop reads CASSYSISGEDNEQFF. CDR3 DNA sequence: TGTGCCAGCAGTTACTCGATAAGTGGAGAGGACAATGAGCAGTTCTTC.

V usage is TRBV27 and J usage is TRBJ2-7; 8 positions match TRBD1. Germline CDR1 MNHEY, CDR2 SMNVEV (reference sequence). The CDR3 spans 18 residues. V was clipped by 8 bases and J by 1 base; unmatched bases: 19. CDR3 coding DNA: TGTGCCAGCGGATGGTCCTGGGGGACCCGGGACAGGTCCTACGAGCAGTACTTC. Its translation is CASGWSWGTRDRSYEQYF.

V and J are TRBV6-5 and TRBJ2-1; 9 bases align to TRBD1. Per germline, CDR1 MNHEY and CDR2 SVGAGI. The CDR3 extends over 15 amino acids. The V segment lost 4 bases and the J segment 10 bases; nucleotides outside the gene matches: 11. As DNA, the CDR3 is TGTGCCAGCAGTTTGACCCCGGGACAGGGTCGCGAGCAGTTCTTC. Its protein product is CASSLTPGQGREQFF.

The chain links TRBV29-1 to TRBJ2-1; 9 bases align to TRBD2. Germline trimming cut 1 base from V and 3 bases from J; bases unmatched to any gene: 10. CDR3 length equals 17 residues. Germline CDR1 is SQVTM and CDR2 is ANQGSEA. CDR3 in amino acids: CSVEAEPTSGGYNEQFF. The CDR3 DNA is TGCAGCGTTGAAGCCGAACCGACTAGCGGAGGCTACAATGAGCAGTTCTTC.

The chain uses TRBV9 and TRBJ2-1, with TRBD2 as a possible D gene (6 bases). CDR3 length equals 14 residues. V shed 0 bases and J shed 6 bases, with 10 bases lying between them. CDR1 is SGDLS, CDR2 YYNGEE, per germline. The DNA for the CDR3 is TGTGCCAGCAGCGTAGTTGGGGGGTTCAATGAGCAGTTCTTC. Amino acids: CASSVVGGFNEQFF.

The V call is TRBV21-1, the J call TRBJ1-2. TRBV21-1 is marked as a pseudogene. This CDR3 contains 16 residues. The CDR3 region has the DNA TGTGCCAGCAGCAAAGGAGGAGGCAGGGTGTGGTATGGCTACACCTTC. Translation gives CASSKGGGRVWYGYTF.

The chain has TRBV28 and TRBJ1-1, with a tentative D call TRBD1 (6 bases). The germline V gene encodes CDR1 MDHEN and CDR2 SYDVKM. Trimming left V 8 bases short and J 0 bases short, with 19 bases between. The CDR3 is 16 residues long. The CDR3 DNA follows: TGTGCCAGCCCCCTCCCCGGTGGGGGCCTGAACACTGAAGCTTTCTTT. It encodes CASPLPGGGLNTEAFF.

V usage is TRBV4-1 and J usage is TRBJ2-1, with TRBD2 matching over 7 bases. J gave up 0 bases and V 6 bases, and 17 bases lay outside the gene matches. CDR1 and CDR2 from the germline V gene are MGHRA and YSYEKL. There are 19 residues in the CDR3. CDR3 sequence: CASSRGSRTSRSSYNEQFF. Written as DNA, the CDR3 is TGCGCCAGCAGTCGCGGGAGTCGAACCTCTAGGAGCTCCTACAATGAGCAGTTCTTC.

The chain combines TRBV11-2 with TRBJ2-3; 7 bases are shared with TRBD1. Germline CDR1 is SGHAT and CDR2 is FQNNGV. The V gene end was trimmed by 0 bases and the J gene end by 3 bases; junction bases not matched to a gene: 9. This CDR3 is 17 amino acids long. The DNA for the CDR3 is TGTGCCAGCAGCTTAGATTTGTGGGGGACAGTAACAGATACGCAGTATTTT. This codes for CASSLDLWGTVTDTQYF.

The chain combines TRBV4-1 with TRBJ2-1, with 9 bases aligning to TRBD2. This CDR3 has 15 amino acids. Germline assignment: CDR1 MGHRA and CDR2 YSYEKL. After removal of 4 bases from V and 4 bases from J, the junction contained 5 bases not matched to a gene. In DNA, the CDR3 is TGCGCCAGCAGCCCCTGGACTAGCGAGTACAATGAGCAGTTCTTC. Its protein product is CASSPWTSEYNEQFF.

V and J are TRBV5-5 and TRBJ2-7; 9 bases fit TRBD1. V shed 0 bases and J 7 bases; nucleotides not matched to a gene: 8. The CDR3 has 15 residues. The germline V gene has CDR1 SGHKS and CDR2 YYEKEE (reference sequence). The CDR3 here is CASSLDRGRVVEQYF. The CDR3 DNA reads TGTGCCAGCAGCTTGGACAGGGGGCGGGTGGTGGAGCAGTACTTC.

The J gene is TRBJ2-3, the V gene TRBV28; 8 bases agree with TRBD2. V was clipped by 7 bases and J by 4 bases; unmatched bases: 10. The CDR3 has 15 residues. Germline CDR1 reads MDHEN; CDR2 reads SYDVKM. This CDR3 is CASISGTRFPDTQYF. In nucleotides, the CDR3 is TGTGCCAGCATTTCCGGGACTAGATTCCCAGATACGCAGTATTTT. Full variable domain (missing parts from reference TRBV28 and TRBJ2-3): DVKVTQSSRYLVKRTGEKVFLECVQDMDHENMFWYRQDPGLGLRLIYFSYDVKMKEKGDIPEGYSVSREKKERFSLILESASTNQTSMYLCASISGTRFPDTQYFGPGTRLTVL.

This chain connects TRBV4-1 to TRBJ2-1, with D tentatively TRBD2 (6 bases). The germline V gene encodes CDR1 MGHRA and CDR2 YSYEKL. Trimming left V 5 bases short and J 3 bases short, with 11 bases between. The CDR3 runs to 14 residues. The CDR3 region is CASSVGSDYNEQFF. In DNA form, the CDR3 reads TGCGCCAGCAGCGTCGGGAGTGACTACAATGAGCAGTTCTTC.